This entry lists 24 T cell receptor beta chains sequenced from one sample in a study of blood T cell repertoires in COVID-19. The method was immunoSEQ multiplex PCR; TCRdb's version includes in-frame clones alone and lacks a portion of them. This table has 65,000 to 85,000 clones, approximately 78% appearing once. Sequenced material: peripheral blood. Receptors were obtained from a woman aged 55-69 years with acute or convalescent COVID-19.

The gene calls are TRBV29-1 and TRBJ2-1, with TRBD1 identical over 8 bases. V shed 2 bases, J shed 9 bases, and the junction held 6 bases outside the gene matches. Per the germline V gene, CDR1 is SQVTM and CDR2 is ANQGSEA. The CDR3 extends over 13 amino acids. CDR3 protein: CSVEPDRVTEQFF. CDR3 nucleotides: TGCAGCGTTGAACCGGACAGGGTGACTGAGCAGTTCTTC.

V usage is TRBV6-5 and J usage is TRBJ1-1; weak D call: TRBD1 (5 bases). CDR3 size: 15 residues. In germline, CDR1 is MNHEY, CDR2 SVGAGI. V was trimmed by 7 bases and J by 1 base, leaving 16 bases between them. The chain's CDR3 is CASTRPGRANTEAFF. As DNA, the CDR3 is TGTGCCAGCACGCGACCCGGCAGGGCGAACACTGAAGCTTTCTTT.

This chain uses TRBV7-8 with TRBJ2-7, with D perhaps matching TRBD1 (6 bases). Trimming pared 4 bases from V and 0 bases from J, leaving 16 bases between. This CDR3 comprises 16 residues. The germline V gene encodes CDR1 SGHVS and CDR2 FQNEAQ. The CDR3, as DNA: TGTGCCAGCAGCTCTAGGACAGCGAAAAGCTCCTACGAGCAGTACGTC. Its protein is CASSSRTAKSSYEQYV.

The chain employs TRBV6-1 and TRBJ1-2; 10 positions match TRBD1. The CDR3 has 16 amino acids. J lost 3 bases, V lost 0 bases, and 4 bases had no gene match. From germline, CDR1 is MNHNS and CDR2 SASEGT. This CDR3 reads CASSEAGTGADYGYTF. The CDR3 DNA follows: TGTGCCAGCAGTGAAGCAGGGACAGGGGCCGACTATGGCTACACCTTC.

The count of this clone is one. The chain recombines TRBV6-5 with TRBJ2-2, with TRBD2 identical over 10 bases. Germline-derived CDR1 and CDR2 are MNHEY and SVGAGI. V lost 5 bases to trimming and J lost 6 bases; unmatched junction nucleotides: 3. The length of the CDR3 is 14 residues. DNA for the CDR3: TGTGCCAGCAGTACCGGGACTAGCGCCGGGGAGCTGTTTTTT. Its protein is CASSTGTSAGELFF.

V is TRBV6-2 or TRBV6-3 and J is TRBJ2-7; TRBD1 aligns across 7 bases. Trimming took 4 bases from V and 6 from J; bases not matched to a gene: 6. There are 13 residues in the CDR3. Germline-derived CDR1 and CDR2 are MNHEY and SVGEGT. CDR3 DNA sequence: TGTGCCAGCAGTTCGTACACAGGGGCCGAGCAGTACGTC. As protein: CASSSYTGAEQYV.

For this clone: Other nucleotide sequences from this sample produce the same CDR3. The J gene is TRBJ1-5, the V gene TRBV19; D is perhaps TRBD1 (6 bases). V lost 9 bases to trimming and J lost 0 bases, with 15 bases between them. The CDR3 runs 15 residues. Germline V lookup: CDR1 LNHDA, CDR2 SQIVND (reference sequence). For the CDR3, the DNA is TGTGCCAGCAGAACAACAGGGAGTAGCAATCAGCCCCAGCATTTT. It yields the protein CASRTTGSSNQPQHF.

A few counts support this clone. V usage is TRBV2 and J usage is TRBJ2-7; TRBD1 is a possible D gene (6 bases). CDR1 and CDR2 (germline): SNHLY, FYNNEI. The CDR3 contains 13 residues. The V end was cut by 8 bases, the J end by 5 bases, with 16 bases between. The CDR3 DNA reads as TGTGCCAGCCTTCGGACAGCGACAAACGAGCAGTACGTC. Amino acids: CASLRTATNEQYV.

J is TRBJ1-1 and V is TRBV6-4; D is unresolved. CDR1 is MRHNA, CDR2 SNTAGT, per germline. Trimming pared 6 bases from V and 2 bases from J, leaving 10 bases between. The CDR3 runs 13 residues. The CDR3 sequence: CASSLGINTEAFF. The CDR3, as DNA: TGTGCCAGCAGCCTCGGGATTAACACTGAAGCTTTCTTT.

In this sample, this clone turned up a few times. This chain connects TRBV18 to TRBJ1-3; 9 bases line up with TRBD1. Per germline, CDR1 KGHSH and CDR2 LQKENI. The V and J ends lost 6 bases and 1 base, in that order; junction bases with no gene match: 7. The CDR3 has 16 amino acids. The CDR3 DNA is TGTGCCAGCTCCGCGGGGACAGGGTATTCTGGAAACACCATATATTTT. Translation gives CASSAGTGYSGNTIYF.

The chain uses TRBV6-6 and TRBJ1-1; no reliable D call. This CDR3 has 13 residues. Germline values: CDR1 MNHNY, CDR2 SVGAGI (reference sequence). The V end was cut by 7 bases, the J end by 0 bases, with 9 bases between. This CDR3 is CASKQWMNTEAFF. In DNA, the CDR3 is TGTGCCAGCAAACAGTGGATGAACACTGAAGCTTTCTTT.

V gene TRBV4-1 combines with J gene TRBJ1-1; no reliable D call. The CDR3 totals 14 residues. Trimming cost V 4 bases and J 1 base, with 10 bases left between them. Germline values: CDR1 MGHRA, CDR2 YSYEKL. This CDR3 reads CASSPTGGNTEAFF. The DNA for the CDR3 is TGCGCCAGCAGCCCCACTGGAGGGAACACTGAAGCTTTCTTT.

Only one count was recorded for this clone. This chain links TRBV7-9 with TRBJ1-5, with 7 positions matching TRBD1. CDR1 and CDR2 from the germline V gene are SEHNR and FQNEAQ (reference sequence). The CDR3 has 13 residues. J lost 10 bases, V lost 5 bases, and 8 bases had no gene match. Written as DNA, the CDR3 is TGTGCCAGCAGCCCCTCCGGGGACAGACCCCAGCATTTT. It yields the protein CASSPSGDRPQHF. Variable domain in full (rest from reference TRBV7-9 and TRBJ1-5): DTGVSQNPRHKITKRGQNVTFRCDPISEHNRLYWYRQTLGQGPEFLTYFQNEAQLEKSRLLSDRFSAERPKGSFSTLEIQRTEQGDSAMYLCASSPSGDRPQHFGDGTRLSIL.

DNA of the CDR3: TGTGCCAGCAGTCGCCGGGTGGGAGACATATCCTCTGGGGCCAACGTCCTGACTTTC. This encodes CASSRRVGDISSGANVLTF. This chain links TRBV6-6 with TRBJ2-6, with a possible D match to TRBD2 (5 bases). The CDR3 extends over 19 amino acids. V was shortened by 5 bases and J by 0 bases, with 20 bases between the two germline ends. Germline loops: CDR1 MNHNY, CDR2 SVGAGI (reference sequence).

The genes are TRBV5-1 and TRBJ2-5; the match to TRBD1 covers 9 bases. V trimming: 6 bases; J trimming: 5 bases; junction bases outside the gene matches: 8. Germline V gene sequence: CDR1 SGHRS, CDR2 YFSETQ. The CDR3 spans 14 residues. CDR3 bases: TGCGCCAGCACCCCCGGGACAGGGCGGGAGACCCAGTACTTC. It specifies CASTPGTGRETQYF.

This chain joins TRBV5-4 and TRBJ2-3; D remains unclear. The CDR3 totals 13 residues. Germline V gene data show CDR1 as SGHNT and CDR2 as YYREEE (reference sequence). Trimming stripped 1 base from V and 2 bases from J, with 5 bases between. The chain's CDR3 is CASSLTPTDTQYF. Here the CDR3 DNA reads TGTGCCAGCAGCTTGACTCCCACAGATACGCAGTATTTT.

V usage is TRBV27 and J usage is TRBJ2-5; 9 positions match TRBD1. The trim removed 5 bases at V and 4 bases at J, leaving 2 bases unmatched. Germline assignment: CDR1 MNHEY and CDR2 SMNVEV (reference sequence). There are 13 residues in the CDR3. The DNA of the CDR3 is TGTGCCAGCAGTACAGGGGGCAGAGAGACCCAGTACTTC. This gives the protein CASSTGGRETQYF.

The CDR3, as DNA: TGTGCCAGCAGCAGGTGGAGGAACACTGAAGCTTTCTTT. It specifies CASSRWRNTEAFF. The chain uses TRBV11-2 and TRBJ1-1; unclear D gene. This CDR3 region has 13 residues. V was trimmed by 5 bases and J by 1 base, leaving 8 bases between them. CDR1 SGHAT and CDR2 FQNNGV come from the germline V gene.

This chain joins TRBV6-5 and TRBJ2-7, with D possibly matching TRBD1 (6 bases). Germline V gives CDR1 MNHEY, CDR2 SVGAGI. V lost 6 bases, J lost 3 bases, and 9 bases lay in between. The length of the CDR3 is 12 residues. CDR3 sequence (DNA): TGTGCCAGCAGCCTGACAGGCTACGAGCAGTACTTC. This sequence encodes CASSLTGYEQYF.

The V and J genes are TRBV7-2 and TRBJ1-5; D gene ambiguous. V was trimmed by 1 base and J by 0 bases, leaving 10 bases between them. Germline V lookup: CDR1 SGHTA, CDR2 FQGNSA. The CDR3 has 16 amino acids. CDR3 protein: CASSLEGGHSNQPQHF. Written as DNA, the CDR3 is TGTGCCAGCAGCTTAGAGGGAGGCCATAGCAATCAGCCCCAGCATTTT.

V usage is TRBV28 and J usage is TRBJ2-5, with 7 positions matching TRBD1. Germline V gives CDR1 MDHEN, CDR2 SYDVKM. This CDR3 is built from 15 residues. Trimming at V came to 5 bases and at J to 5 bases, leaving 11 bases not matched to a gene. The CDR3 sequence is CASSPMTGTRETQYF. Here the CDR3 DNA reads TGTGCCAGCAGTCCCATGACAGGGACGCGGGAGACCCAGTACTTC.

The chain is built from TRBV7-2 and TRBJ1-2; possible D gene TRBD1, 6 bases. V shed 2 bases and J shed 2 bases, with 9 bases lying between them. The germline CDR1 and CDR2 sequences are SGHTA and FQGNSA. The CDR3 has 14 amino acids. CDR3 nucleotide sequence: TGTGCCAGCAGCTTACCACAGGGAAACTATGGCTACACCTTC. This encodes CASSLPQGNYGYTF.

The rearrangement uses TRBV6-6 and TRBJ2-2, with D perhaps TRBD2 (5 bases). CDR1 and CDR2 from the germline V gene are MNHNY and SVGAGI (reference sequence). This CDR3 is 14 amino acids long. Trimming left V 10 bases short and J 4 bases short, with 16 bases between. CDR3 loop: CATSPTGTTGELFF. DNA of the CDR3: TGTGCCACCTCCCCCACGGGAACCACCGGGGAGCTGTTTTTT.

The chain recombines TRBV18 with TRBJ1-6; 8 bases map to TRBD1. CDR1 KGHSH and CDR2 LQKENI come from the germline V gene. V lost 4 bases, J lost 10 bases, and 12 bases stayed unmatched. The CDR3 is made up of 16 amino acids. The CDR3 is CASSLPQQGVQSPLHF. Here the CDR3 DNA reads TGTGCCAGCTCACTCCCACAACAGGGGGTGCAGTCACCCCTCCACTTT.